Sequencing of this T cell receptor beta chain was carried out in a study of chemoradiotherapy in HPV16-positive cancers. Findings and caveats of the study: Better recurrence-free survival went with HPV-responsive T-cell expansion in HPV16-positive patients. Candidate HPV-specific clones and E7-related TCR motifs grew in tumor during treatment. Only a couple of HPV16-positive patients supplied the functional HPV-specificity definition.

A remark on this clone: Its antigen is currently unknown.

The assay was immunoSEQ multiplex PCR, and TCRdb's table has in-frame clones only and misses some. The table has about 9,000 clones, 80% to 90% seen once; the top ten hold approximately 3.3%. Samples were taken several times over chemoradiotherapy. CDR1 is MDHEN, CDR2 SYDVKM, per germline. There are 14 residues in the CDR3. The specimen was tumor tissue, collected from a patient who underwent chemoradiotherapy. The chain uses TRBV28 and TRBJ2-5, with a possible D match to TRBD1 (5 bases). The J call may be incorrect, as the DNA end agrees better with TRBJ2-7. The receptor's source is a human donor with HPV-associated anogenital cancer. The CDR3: CASSWWQGPYEQYF. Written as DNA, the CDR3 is TGTGCCAGCAGTTGGTGGCAGGGCCCCTACGAGCAGTACTTC.